The clone carrying this T cell receptor beta chain has more than one count but fewer than ten. Regarding time point: patch test 1, 2 weeks after DPC sensitization. Treatment: therapeutic diphenylcyclopropenone sensitization with weekly scalp DPC. Blood, whole and unfractionated, served as the source for total RNA extraction. These data belong to a study of human T cells and chemical hapten exposure. Across the whole study: Reading of the patch tests, which applied 0.01% DPC to the upper back, occurred at 6 days. How much TCR each sample yielded varied, mostly because pooled library volumes differed slightly.

The study's library attached unique molecular identifiers to single cDNA molecules. TCRdb ran MiXCR on the RACE reads and lists one entry per CDR3 protein. Of some 53,000 distinct CDR3 sequences in the sample, approximately 9.9% were seen once. Germline V CDR1 and CDR2: MDHEN, SYDVKM. Trimming cost V 2 bases and J 0 bases, with 13 bases left between them. The CDR3 extends over 16 amino acids. This chain uses TRBV28 with TRBJ1-1; a weak D match, TRBD1 (5 bases). The sample consisted of whole blood, taken in connection with sensitization to the hapten diphenylcyclopropenone (DPC). The receptor comes from a woman between 40 and 50 years old with alopecia areata. Some clones in this sample may be carry-over from other donors' samples. In DNA form, the CDR3 reads TGTGCCAGCAGTTTAACCCCCCAGGGACTGAACACTGAAGCTTTCTTT. Translation gives CASSLTPQGLNTEAFF.